The clone carrying this T cell receptor (beta chain) was counted once. Its target is unknown. The entry originates in a study of cytomegalovirus exposure and HLA in healthy donors. Study findings and constraints: Later genetic work tied a missense DCLRE1C variant to beta-chain V and J trimming.

The PCR contained 60 Vbeta and 13 Jbeta primers. TCRdb's table, derived via immunoSEQ multiplex PCR, lists solely in-frame clones and lacks some. The sample records about 170,000 clones, around 74% being singletons. This clonotype was obtained from a female donor in good health and CMV-seronegative. Sequencing was performed on PBMCs.

The CDR3 coding sequence is TGTGCCAGCACCAGACTAGCGGGGGCTGGAACCGGGGAGCTGTTTTTT. It encodes CASTRLAGAGTGELFF. The chain combines TRBV6-4 with TRBJ2-2; 12 bases match TRBD2. The V and J ends lost 7 bases and 5 bases, in that order; junction bases with no gene match: 8. This CDR3 contains 16 residues. Germline V gene data show CDR1 as MRHNA and CDR2 as SNTAGT.